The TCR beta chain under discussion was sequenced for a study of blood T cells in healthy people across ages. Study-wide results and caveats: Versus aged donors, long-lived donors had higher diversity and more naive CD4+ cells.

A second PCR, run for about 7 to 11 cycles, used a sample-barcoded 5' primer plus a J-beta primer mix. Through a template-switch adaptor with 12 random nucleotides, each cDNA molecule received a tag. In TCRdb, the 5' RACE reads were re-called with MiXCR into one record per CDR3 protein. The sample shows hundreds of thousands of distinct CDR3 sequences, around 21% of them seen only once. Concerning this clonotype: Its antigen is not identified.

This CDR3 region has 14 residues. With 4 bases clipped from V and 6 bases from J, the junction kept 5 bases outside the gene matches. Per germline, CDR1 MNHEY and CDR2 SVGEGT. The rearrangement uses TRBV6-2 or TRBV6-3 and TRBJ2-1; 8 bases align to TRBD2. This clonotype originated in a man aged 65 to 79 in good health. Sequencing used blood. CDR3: CASSFVGRGNEQFF. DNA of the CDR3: TGTGCCAGCAGTTTCGTCGGGAGGGGCAATGAGCAGTTCTTC.